A selection of T cell receptor beta chains follows, all from one sample in a study of blood T cell repertoires in COVID-19. Repertoires were generated with immunoSEQ multiplex PCR, while TCRdb's copy carries only in-frame clones and drops some. The data show over 200,000 clones, with more than 85% seen just once and 1.5% to 2% held by the top ten. Sample: peripheral blood. The receptors come from a man aged 35 to 55 with active or convalescent COVID-19. CDR3s include the opening cysteine and the closing phenylalanine or tryptophan. The order of the fields is clone size, D gene, V gene, J gene, CDR3 DNA, CDR3 protein. The D gene is left open where the match is weak. Some rows have no size entry. The others give once, few or many, or a class for an expanded clone.

abundance: -; d_gene: TRBD1; v_gene: TRBV5-1; j_gene: TRBJ1-1; CDR3nt: TGCGCCAGCAGTTACCCCGTAGGGACAGGGCCTTTGAACACTGAAGCTTTCTTT; CDR3aa: CASSYPVGTGPLNTEAFF
abundance: few; d_gene: TRBD1; v_gene: TRBV28; j_gene: TRBJ1-4; CDR3nt: TGTGCCAGCAGGAAGGGGGCAGCAACTAATGAAAAACTGTTTTTT; CDR3aa: CASRKGAATNEKLFF
abundance: few; d_gene: -; v_gene: TRBV6-4; j_gene: TRBJ1-6; CDR3nt: TGTGCCAGCAGCTCCGACGAGGGGGAAAATTCACCCCTCCACTTT; CDR3aa: CASSSDEGENSPLHF
abundance: -; d_gene: -; v_gene: TRBV19; j_gene: TRBJ1-5; CDR3nt: TGTGCCAGTAGTATTTCGTATCGGGGAAGTAATCAGCCCCAGCATTTT; CDR3aa: CASSISYRGSNQPQHF
abundance: -; d_gene: -; v_gene: TRBV4-1; j_gene: TRBJ2-7; CDR3nt: TGCGCCAGCAGCACACAGCTCTCCTACGAGCAGTACTTC; CDR3aa: CASSTQLSYEQYF
abundance: -; d_gene: -; v_gene: TRBV24-1; j_gene: TRBJ2-3; CDR3nt: TGTGCCAGTTCGGTGGATACGCAGTATTTT; CDR3aa: CASSVDTQYF
abundance: -; d_gene: TRBD1; v_gene: TRBV25-1; j_gene: TRBJ1-5; CDR3nt: TGTGCCAGCAGAACCAGACAGGGGCCCAATCAGCCCCAGCATTTT; CDR3aa: CASRTRQGPNQPQHF
abundance: -; d_gene: TRBD2; v_gene: TRBV4-1; j_gene: TRBJ2-7; CDR3nt: TGCGCCAGCAGCCAGGGGCCGCCCGGACTAGCGGGAGCTGGCGAGCAGTACTTC; CDR3aa: CASSQGPPGLAGAGEQYF
abundance: -; d_gene: -; v_gene: TRBV2; j_gene: TRBJ1-1; CDR3nt: TGTGCCAGCAGTGTGGGAGGGGATGGAGCTTTCTTT; CDR3aa: CASSVGGDGAFF
abundance: -; d_gene: -; v_gene: TRBV18; j_gene: TRBJ1-5; CDR3nt: TGTGCCAGCTCCCGCGCGGGGGGCTTCAATCAGCCCCAGCATTTT; CDR3aa: CASSRAGGFNQPQHF
abundance: once; d_gene: TRBD1; v_gene: TRBV9; j_gene: TRBJ1-3; CDR3nt: TGTGCCAGCAGCGCAGGGACAGGCTCTGGAAACACCATATATTTT; CDR3aa: CASSAGTGSGNTIYF
abundance: -; d_gene: -; v_gene: TRBV21-1; j_gene: TRBJ1-2; CDR3nt: TGTGCCAGCAGCAAAGACCGGGGAGATGGCTACACCTTC; CDR3aa: CASSKDRGDGYTF
abundance: once; d_gene: -; v_gene: TRBV24-1; j_gene: TRBJ1-5; CDR3nt: TGTGCCACCAGTGCCACGGATCAGCCCCAGCATTTT; CDR3aa: CATSATDQPQHF
abundance: -; d_gene: TRBD1; v_gene: TRBV19; j_gene: TRBJ1-2; CDR3nt: TGTGCCAGTAGTACACAGGACAGGGCGATTAACTATGGCTACACCTTC; CDR3aa: CASSTQDRAINYGYTF
abundance: -; d_gene: -; v_gene: TRBV28; j_gene: TRBJ1-5; CDR3nt: TGTGCCAGCACCCTAACCACAGGGTTGGGTCAGCCCCAGCATTTT; CDR3aa: CASTLTTGLGQPQHF
abundance: -; d_gene: -; v_gene: TRBV12-3/TRBV12-4; j_gene: TRBJ2-1; CDR3nt: TGTGCCAGCAGCAGGTCTCGGTACAATGAGCAGTTCTTC; CDR3aa: CASSRSRYNEQFF
abundance: -; d_gene: -; v_gene: TRBV29-1; j_gene: TRBJ1-1; CDR3nt: TGCAGCGGGGAAGGGGGGGCGTTAACGACTGAAGCTTTCTTT; CDR3aa: CSGEGGALTTEAFF
abundance: -; d_gene: -; v_gene: TRBV5-1; j_gene: TRBJ1-1; CDR3nt: TGCGCCAGCAGCTTAAAACCAGATACCGAAGCTTTCTTT; CDR3aa: CASSLKPDTEAFF
abundance: -; d_gene: -; v_gene: TRBV27; j_gene: TRBJ2-7; CDR3nt: TGTGCCAGCAGTTTCAGTCAGGGAAGTTTCGAGCAGTACTTC; CDR3aa: CASSFSQGSFEQYF
abundance: -; d_gene: -; v_gene: TRBV6-2/TRBV6-3; j_gene: TRBJ1-2; CDR3nt: TGTGCCAGCAGTTACTATTTGGAGGGACGGAACTATGGCTACACCTTC; CDR3aa: CASSYYLEGRNYGYTF
abundance: -; d_gene: TRBD2; v_gene: TRBV13; j_gene: TRBJ2-7; CDR3nt: TGTGCCAGCAGCCTGTGGACTAGCGGGATCGACGAGCAGTACTTC; CDR3aa: CASSLWTSGIDEQYF
abundance: few; d_gene: TRBD1; v_gene: TRBV5-1; j_gene: TRBJ1-4; CDR3nt: TGCGCCAGCAGCGCGGGACAGACAAATGAAAAACTGTTTTTT; CDR3aa: CASSAGQTNEKLFF